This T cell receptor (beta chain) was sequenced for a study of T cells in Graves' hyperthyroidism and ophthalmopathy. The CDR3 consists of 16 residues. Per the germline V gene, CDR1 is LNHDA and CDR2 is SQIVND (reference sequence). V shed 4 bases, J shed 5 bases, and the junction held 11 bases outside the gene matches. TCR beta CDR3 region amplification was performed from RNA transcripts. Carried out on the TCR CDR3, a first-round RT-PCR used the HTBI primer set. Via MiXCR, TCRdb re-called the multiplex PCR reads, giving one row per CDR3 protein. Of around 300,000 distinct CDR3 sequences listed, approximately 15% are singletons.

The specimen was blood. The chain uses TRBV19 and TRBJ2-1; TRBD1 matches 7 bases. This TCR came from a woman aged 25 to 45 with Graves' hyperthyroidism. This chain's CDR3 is CASSTDRDHRDNEQFF. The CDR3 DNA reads TGTGCCAGTAGTACCGACAGGGATCATAGGGACAATGAGCAGTTCTTC.